One and the same sample provided the 18 T cell receptor beta chains below, sequenced in a study of chemoradiotherapy in HPV16-positive cancers. TCRdb keeps only in-frame clones here, not all; method: immunoSEQ multiplex PCR. This sample has about 3,500 clones; around 88% occur once, and the top ten carry 9.8%. The material was tumor tissue, obtained from a patient who underwent chemoradiotherapy. Every receptor here comes from a human donor with HPV-associated anogenital cancer.

The CDR3 protein is CASSPSGSGANVLTF. The DNA for the CDR3 is TGTGCCAGCTCACCTAGCGGCTCTGGGGCCAACGTCCTGACTTTC. This chain links TRBV18 with TRBJ2-6; possible D gene TRBD2, 6 bases. Germline CDR1 and CDR2: KGHSH and LQKENI. Trimming left V 3 bases short and J 0 bases short, with 6 bases between. The CDR3 totals 15 residues.

The gene calls are TRBV11-2 and TRBJ2-5; 9 bases are shared with TRBD1. The junction had 3 bases not matched to a gene; V was cut back by 5 bases and J by 5 bases. Germline V gives CDR1 SGHAT, CDR2 FQNNGV. The CDR3 contains 13 residues. The CDR3 region is CASSRDREETQYF. CDR3 DNA: TGTGCCAGCAGCCGGGACAGGGAGGAGACCCAGTACTTC.

This chain links TRBV7-9 with TRBJ1-1; D perhaps matches TRBD1 (5 bases). The CDR3 contains 16 residues. Trimming removed 5 bases from V and 8 bases from J, with 24 bases in between. Germline loops: CDR1 SEHNR, CDR2 FQNEAQ (reference sequence). CDR3 DNA sequence: TGTGCCAGCAGCCTCTTAGACAGACACCTTTTAGGGGAAGCTTTCTTT. It specifies CASSLLDRHLLGEAFF.

The chain carries TRBV13 and TRBJ1-3, with D maybe TRBD1 (5 bases). Germline V gives CDR1 PRHDT, CDR2 FYEKMQ (reference sequence). The ends were cut back, 5 bases at V and 10 bases at J, with 15 bases in the middle. There are 13 residues in the CDR3. Written as DNA, the CDR3 is TGTGCCAGCAGCCCCGCGGGGCGGGGTACCATATATTTT. This translates into CASSPAGRGTIYF. The full variable domain, its missing parts supplied by reference TRBV13 and TRBJ1-3, is AAGVIQSPRHLIKEKRETATLKCYPIPRHDTVYWYQQGPGQDPQFLISFYEKMQSDKGSIPDRFSAQQFSDYHSELNMSSLELGDSALYFCASSPAGRGTIYFGEGSWLTVV.

The rearrangement joins TRBV29-1 to TRBJ1-1, with D possibly TRBD1 on 5 matching bases. The length of the CDR3 is 13 residues. CDR1 and CDR2 from the germline V gene are SQVTM and ANQGSEA. The V end lost 5 bases, the J end lost 4 bases, and 14 bases lay between the germline ends. CDR3 protein: CSVQQIGGTEAFF. The CDR3 DNA reads as TGCAGCGTTCAGCAGATCGGGGGCACTGAAGCTTTCTTT.

J is TRBJ1-1 and V is TRBV6-6; D is perhaps TRBD1 (5 bases). V dropped 3 bases and J dropped 6 bases, with 11 bases sitting between them. Per the germline V gene, CDR1 is MNHNY and CDR2 is SVGAGI (reference sequence). The CDR3 loop spans 13 amino acids. The CDR3 protein is CASSYSGQAEAFF. The CDR3 nucleotides are TGTGCCAGCAGTTATTCAGGGCAGGCTGAAGCTTTCTTT.

This chain links TRBV7-9 with TRBJ1-5, with no clear D. The length of the CDR3 is 12 residues. V dropped 7 bases and J dropped 3 bases, with 7 bases sitting between them. The germline V gene has CDR1 SEHNR and CDR2 FQNEAQ (reference sequence). CDR3 DNA sequence: TGTGCCAGCAACCTGGACAATCAGCCCCAGCATTTT. It translates to CASNLDNQPQHF.

This sequence joins TRBV5-4 and TRBJ1-1; D is undetermined. Germline-derived CDR1 and CDR2 are SGHNT and YYREEE (reference sequence). The V and J ends lost 0 bases and 7 bases respectively, with 7 bases between them. The CDR3 sequence is 12 residues long. The CDR3, as DNA: TGTGCCAGCAGCTTGGATGAGCGTGAAGCTTTCTTT. It yields the protein CASSLDEREAFF.

This clone came up a few times. The chain joins TRBV25-1 to TRBJ1-2; D is undetermined. The CDR3 extends over 12 amino acids. Trimming removed 7 bases from V and 3 bases from J, with 9 bases in between. Germline V gives CDR1 MGHDK, CDR2 SYGVNS. The CDR3 nucleotides read TGTGCCAGCATGAGCAGTTACTATGGCTACACCTTC. Encoded protein: CASMSSYYGYTF.

The J gene is TRBJ1-1, the V gene TRBV9, with unresolved D. The germline V gene encodes CDR1 SGDLS and CDR2 YYNGEE. V lost 0 bases and J 1 base, leaving 4 bases between the germline ends. The CDR3 is 13 residues long. The CDR3 bases are TGTGCCAGCAGCGTAGTCTCGAACACTGAAGCTTTCTTT. It specifies CASSVVSNTEAFF. The whole variable domain, filled in from reference TRBV9 and TRBJ1-1, reads DSGVTQTPKHLITATGQRVTLRCSPRSGDLSVYWYQQSLDQGLQFLIQYYNGEERAKGNILERFSAQQFPDLHSELNLSSLELGDSALYFCASSVVSNTEAFFGQGTRLTVV.

This rearrangement joins TRBV30 to TRBJ1-1, with 7 bases matching TRBD1. Germline loops: CDR1 GTSNPN, CDR2 SVGIG (reference sequence). V was clipped by 1 base and J by 8 bases; unmatched bases: 10. There are 14 residues in the CDR3. CDR3 loop: CAWSGHRGWGEAFF. CDR3 nucleotide sequence: TGTGCCTGGAGTGGACACAGGGGATGGGGCGAAGCTTTCTTT. The variable domain in full, with the rest retrieved from reference TRBV30 and TRBJ1-1, is SQTIHQWPATLVQPVGSPLSLECTVEGTSNPNLYWYRQAAGRGLQLLFYSVGIGQISSEVPQNLSASRPQDRQFILSSKKLLLSDSGFYLCAWSGHRGWGEAFFGQGTRLTVV.

The genes are TRBV7-2 and TRBJ2-1; tentative D call: TRBD1 (6 bases). Trimming removed 2 bases at V and 1 base at J, with 12 bases between. Germline lookup yields CDR1 SGHTA and CDR2 FQGNSA. This CDR3 region has 16 residues. The CDR3 loop is CASSLSGQGSYNEQFF. Here the CDR3 DNA reads TGTGCCAGCAGCTTATCGGGACAAGGGTCCTACAATGAGCAGTTCTTC.

V gene TRBV4-2 combines with J gene TRBJ2-1; no definite D call. The length of the CDR3 is 11 residues. Trimming stripped 4 bases from V and 8 bases from J, with 6 bases between. The V gene's germline CDR1 is LGHNA and CDR2 YNFKEQ. CDR3 nucleotides: TGTGCCAGCAGCCGTACCGATGAGCAGTTCTTC. Its translation is CASSRTDEQFF.

The chain uses TRBV27 and TRBJ2-1, with 13 bases identical to TRBD2. The CDR3 extends over 14 amino acids. The germline V gene encodes CDR1 MNHEY and CDR2 SMNVEV (reference sequence). The junction had 8 bases not matched to a gene; V was cut back by 6 bases and J by 12 bases. The CDR3 DNA reads TGTGCCAGCAGAGCCGGGACTAGCGGGGAACGGCAGTTCTTC. This sequence encodes CASRAGTSGERQFF.

The CDR3 loop reads CASSGTWGSGGERTDTQYF. For the CDR3, the DNA is TGTGCCAGCAGTGGAACCTGGGGTAGCGGGGGTGAACGCACAGATACGCAGTATTTT. This chain uses TRBV28 with TRBJ2-3, with 9 bases lining up with TRBD2. Germline CDR1 MDHEN, CDR2 SYDVKM. V lost 5 bases to trimming and J lost 1 base; unmatched junction nucleotides: 16. The CDR3 loop spans 19 amino acids.

This clone was counted a single time. V and J are TRBV7-9 and TRBJ1-5; 8 bases are a match to TRBD1. The CDR3 extends over 17 amino acids. With V trimmed by 1 base and J by 0 bases, 5 bases remained unmatched. Per the germline V gene, CDR1 is SEHNR and CDR2 is FQNEAQ (reference sequence). The CDR3 coding sequence is TGTGCCAGCAGCTTAGGAGGACAGGGCCATAGCAATCAGCCCCAGCATTTT. It encodes CASSLGGQGHSNQPQHF. Full variable domain (missing parts from reference TRBV7-9 and TRBJ1-5): DTGVSQNPRHKITKRGQNVTFRCDPISEHNRLYWYRQTLGQGPEFLTYFQNEAQLEKSRLLSDRFSAERPKGSFSTLEIQRTEQGDSAMYLCASSLGGQGHSNQPQHFGDGTRLSIL.

The CDR3 loop is CASSEGADPTDTQYF. CDR3 nucleotides: TGTGCCAGCAGTGAAGGGGCTGATCCTACAGATACGCAGTATTTT. The rearrangement uses TRBV6-4 and TRBJ2-3, with D maybe TRBD1 (5 bases). Looked up from germline, CDR1 is MRHNA and CDR2 is SNTAGT. The V end lost 3 bases, the J end lost 3 bases, and 13 bases lay between the germline ends. CDR3 size: 15 residues.

The chain uses TRBV7-2 and TRBJ2-7; 10 bases map to TRBD2. CDR3 size: 17 residues. Germline CDR1 SGHTA, CDR2 FQGNSA. The trim removed 4 bases at V and 2 bases at J, leaving 11 bases unmatched. CDR3 in amino acids: CASSSRLGAGGTYEQYF. Here the CDR3 DNA reads TGTGCCAGCAGCTCCCGCTTGGGAGCGGGGGGGACCTACGAGCAGTACTTC.